The next 27 T cell receptor beta chains were all read from a single sample in a study of a mutant IDH1 vaccine in newly diagnosed glioma (dated by TCRdb to the early 2020s). Antigen specificity for these receptors is unknown. The library relied on the immunoSEQ multiplex PCR assay. TCRdb re-hosts the immuneACCESS table, in-frame sequences only. Its copies lack some clones; in the studies checked, an unresolved V gene accounts for under half of them, and the cause for the rest is not known. The sample contains roughly 60,000 clones, under 90% of them found a single time. The top ten clones comprise 3% to 4.5% of the sample. What this sample's time point label stands for: week 11, during vaccination. A 20-mer mutant IDH1 peptide at 300 micrograms in Montanide made up each vaccine dose, which was injected subcutaneously together with topical imiquimod. The material sequenced was PBMCs, taken from a glioma patient whose treatment included an IDH1 peptide vaccine. The source of these receptors is a man under 40 with glioma.

The chain couples TRBV28 to TRBJ2-7, with D maybe TRBD1 (5 bases). The ends were cut back, 7 bases at V and 5 bases at J, with 18 bases in the middle. CDR1 MDHEN and CDR2 SYDVKM come from the germline V gene. This CDR3 has 14 residues. CDR3 residues: CASIPTALWNEQYF. In DNA, the CDR3 is TGTGCCAGCATCCCGACAGCTCTTTGGAACGAGCAGTACTTC.

This sequence joins TRBV30 and TRBJ1-2; D gene unclear. Germline V lookup: CDR1 GTSNPN, CDR2 SVGIG (reference sequence). This CDR3 comprises 14 residues. With 3 bases removed from V and 2 bases from J, the gap between germline ends came to 13 bases. Here the CDR3 reads CAWRGDQNNYGYTF. DNA for the CDR3: TGTGCCTGGAGGGGTGATCAAAACAACTATGGCTACACCTTC.

This clone is labeled medium-sized. The chain employs TRBV27 and TRBJ1-1, with D tentatively TRBD1 (5 bases). Germline V gives CDR1 MNHEY, CDR2 SMNVEV (reference sequence). The CDR3 runs 14 residues. The V end was cut by 5 bases, the J end by 0 bases, with 10 bases between. DNA for the CDR3: TGTGCCAGCAGTCAGGGTTCCATGAACACTGAAGCTTTCTTT. Protein product: CASSQGSMNTEAFF.

The V gene is TRBV2, the J gene TRBJ2-7, with D possibly being TRBD1 (7 bases). Germline V CDR1 and CDR2: SNHLY, FYNNEI. V lost 3 bases to trimming and J lost 3 bases, with 18 bases between them. This CDR3 has 16 amino acids. CDR3 amino acids: CASSEEGARALYEQYF. The CDR3 DNA reads as TGTGCCAGCAGTGAGGAGGGGGCGAGGGCCCTCTACGAGCAGTACTTC.

The rearrangement uses TRBV4-3 and TRBJ2-2; either TRBD1 or TRBD2 may fit D (5 bases each). Looked up from germline, CDR1 is LGHNA and CDR2 is YSLEER. The ends were cut back, 4 bases at V and 1 base at J, with 16 bases in the middle. The CDR3 has 17 amino acids. CDR3 in DNA: TGCGCCAGCAGCCGGGACGGTTCGGGTTTGAACACCGGGGAGCTGTTTTTT. It translates to CASSRDGSGLNTGELFF.

This sequence joins TRBV4-1 and TRBJ1-5; TRBD1 agrees at 7 bases. This CDR3 contains 16 residues. Germline V gene sequence: CDR1 MGHRA, CDR2 YSYEKL. V was pared by 2 bases and J by 1 base, with 5 bases of the junction left unmatched. The CDR3 nucleotides are TGCGCCAGCAGCCAACGAGGGGGCGCGAGCAATCAGCCCCAGCATTTT. It encodes CASSQRGGASNQPQHF.

The genes are TRBV6-1 and TRBJ1-2; D uncertain. Per germline, CDR1 MNHNS and CDR2 SASEGT. V lost 6 bases to trimming and J lost 2 bases, with 13 bases between them. The CDR3 is 14 residues long. CDR3 region: CASRADGRNYGYTF. For the CDR3, the DNA is TGTGCCAGCAGAGCGGACGGGAGAAACTATGGCTACACCTTC.

The genes are TRBV5-1 and TRBJ2-3; 12 nucleotides agree with TRBD2. In germline, CDR1 is SGHRS, CDR2 YFSETQ. This CDR3 is 16 amino acids long. After removal of 3 bases from V and 2 bases from J, the junction contained 4 bases not matched to a gene. In nucleotides, the CDR3 is TGCGCCAGCAGCTCAGGGACTAGCGGGTACACAGATACGCAGTATTTT. Translation gives CASSSGTSGYTDTQYF.

The gene calls are TRBV6-5 and TRBJ2-2; 8 nucleotides agree with TRBD2. V lost 7 bases and J lost 3; bases outside the gene matches: 7. The germline CDR1 and CDR2 sequences are MNHEY and SVGAGI. The CDR3 is made up of 15 amino acids. The CDR3 DNA is TGTGCCAGCACCCGAGCGGGAGCGGACACCGGGGAGCTGTTTTTT. It codes for CASTRAGADTGELFF.

J is TRBJ1-1 and V is TRBV11-2; D might be TRBD1 (6 bases). Per germline, CDR1 SGHAT and CDR2 FQNNGV. The CDR3 spans 15 residues. Trimming removed 3 bases at V and 7 bases at J, with 18 bases between. The CDR3 DNA follows: TGTGCCAGCAGCTTCGGGACACTACTCTATAGTGAAGCTTTCTTT. Its protein product is CASSFGTLLYSEAFF.

This chain uses TRBV11-1 with TRBJ2-5, with 8 bases lining up with TRBD1. The germline V gene has CDR1 SGHAT and CDR2 FQDESV (reference sequence). The CDR3 runs to 15 residues. The J segment lost 5 bases and the V segment lost 0 bases, leaving 5 bases of the junction unmatched. CDR3 nucleotides: TGTGCCAGCAGCTTAGCGGCAGGGGGCCGGGAGACCCAGTACTTC. The encoded protein is CASSLAAGGRETQYF. Together with reference TRBV11-1 and TRBJ2-5, the CDR3 gives the full variable domain: EAEVAQSPRYKITEKSQAVAFWCDPISGHATLYWYRQILGQGPELLVQFQDESVVDDSQLPKDRFSAERLKGVDSTLKIQPAELGDSAMYLCASSLAAGGRETQYFGPGTRLLVL.

The genes are TRBV12-1 and TRBJ2-1; whether TRBD2, the table's D call, matches the DNA was not checked. TRBV12-1 is annotated as a pseudogene. The CDR3 is 12 residues long. The CDR3 nucleotides are TGTGCCAGCAGCTCCAGTCGAGGATTACAGTTCTTC. Translating it yields CASSSSRGLQFF.

The chain has TRBV28 and TRBJ2-1; TRBD1 is a possible D gene (6 bases). Trimming left V 4 bases short and J 0 bases short, with 10 bases between. The CDR3 runs 15 residues. Germline V gene data show CDR1 as MDHEN and CDR2 as SYDVKM. DNA of the CDR3: TGTGCCAGCAGTTACAGGGCTAGCTCCTACAATGAGCAGTTCTTC. Translation gives CASSYRASSYNEQFF.

The chain combines TRBV5-8 with TRBJ1-1; TRBD1 might be the D (6 bases). This CDR3 has 16 residues. The germline V gene has CDR1 SGHTS and CDR2 YDEGEE. V lost 2 bases, J lost 3 bases, and 17 bases lay in between. The CDR3 coding sequence is TGTGCCAGCAGCTTCCCGGGGGCCGGAGGGTACACTGAAGCTTTCTTT. This sequence encodes CASSFPGAGGYTEAFF.

This clone appeared a few times. The rearrangement joins TRBV5-8 to TRBJ1-5, with D possibly being TRBD1 (6 bases). This CDR3 is built from 15 residues. From germline, CDR1 is SGHTS and CDR2 YDEGEE. V was cut by 4 bases and J by 4 bases, with 15 bases left in between. CDR3 in amino acids: CASSAQGRSNQPQHF. CDR3 sequence (DNA): TGTGCCAGCAGCGCACAGGGTAGGTCGAATCAGCCCCAGCATTTT. The whole variable domain, remainder taken from reference TRBV5-8 and TRBJ1-5, is EAGVTQSPTHLIKTRGQQATLRCSPISGHTSVYWYQQALGLGLQFLLWYDEGEERNRGNFPPRFSGRQFPNYSSELNVNALELEDSALYLCASSAQGRSNQPQHFGDGTRLSIL.

Turning to this clone: Germline and junction disagree at one end, which may indicate a read error. This chain links TRBV18 with TRBJ1-2; 8 nucleotides line up with TRBD1. CDR1 KGHSH and CDR2 LQKENI come from the germline V gene. The CDR3 length is 12 residues. CDR3 region: CASSPQGDGYTF. In DNA, the CDR3 is TGTGCCAGCTCCCCACAGGGGGATGGCTACACCTTC. The whole variable domain, filled in from reference TRBV18 and TRBJ1-2, reads NAGVMQNPRHLVRRRGQEARLRCSPMKGHSHVYWYRQLPEEGLKFMVYLQKENIIDESGMPKERFSAEFPKEGPSILRIQQVVRGDSAAYFCASSPQGDGYTFGSGTRLTVV.

The chain uses TRBV2 and TRBJ1-2; no clear D. The CDR3 is 10 amino acids. Trimming removed 1 base from V and 11 bases from J, with 5 bases in between. Looked up from germline, CDR1 is SNHLY and CDR2 is FYNNEI. The CDR3 here is CASSEDSYTF. Here the CDR3 DNA reads TGTGCCAGCAGTGAAGACAGTTACACCTTC.

This chain's CDR3 is CASSQGTYTGELFF. The DNA of the CDR3 is TGTGCCAGCAGCCAAGGGACATACACCGGGGAGCTGTTTTTT. The chain is built from TRBV14 and TRBJ2-2; D might be TRBD1 (5 bases). This CDR3 comprises 14 residues. Trimming removed 1 base from V and 3 bases from J, with 6 bases in between. Germline CDR1 and CDR2: SGHDN and FVKESK. Drawing the rest from reference TRBV14 and TRBJ2-2, the complete variable domain is EAGVTQFPSHSVIEKGQTVTLRCDPISGHDNLYWYRRVMGKEIKFLLHFVKESKQDESGMPNNRFLAERTGGTYSTLKVQPAELEDSGVYFCASSQGTYTGELFFGEGSRLTVL.

This chain connects TRBV10-2 to TRBJ2-1, with D uncertain. Trimming left V 10 bases short and J 9 bases short, with 13 bases between. The CDR3 runs 11 residues. Looked up from germline, CDR1 is WSHSY and CDR2 is SAAADI. The CDR3 protein is CATLGAGEQFF. CDR3 sequence (DNA): TGCGCCACGTTGGGCGCCGGTGAGCAGTTCTTC.

The genes are TRBV4-1 and TRBJ2-2, with D tentatively TRBD2 (5 bases). The CDR3 spans 13 residues. Germline V CDR1 and CDR2: MGHRA, YSYEKL. Trimming pared 3 bases from V and 7 bases from J, leaving 9 bases between. The CDR3 loop reads CASSQGAVGELFF. The CDR3 DNA follows: TGCGCCAGCAGCCAGGGAGCGGTCGGGGAGCTGTTTTTT.

This chain connects TRBV7-8 to TRBJ2-1; tentative D call: TRBD1 (5 bases). Germline CDR1 reads SGHVS; CDR2 reads FQNEAQ. V was cut by 5 bases and J by 3 bases, with 20 bases left in between. This CDR3 comprises 17 residues. In nucleotides, the CDR3 is TGTGCCAGCAGCATCAGGGCCCAGGGATTATTCTACAATGAGCAGTTCTTC. Translation gives CASSIRAQGLFYNEQFF.

This sequence joins TRBV4-3 and TRBJ2-5, with unresolved D. From germline, CDR1 is LGHNA and CDR2 YSLEER. The CDR3 length is 15 residues. Trimming removed 0 bases from V and 2 bases from J, with 10 bases in between. In DNA, the CDR3 is TGCGCCAGCAGCCAAGATTTACGATTTCAAGAGACCCAGTACTTC. Its protein is CASSQDLRFQETQYF.

This chain connects TRBV2 to TRBJ1-2; TRBD1 matches 7 bases. CDR1 is SNHLY, CDR2 FYNNEI, per germline. CDR3 size: 13 residues. Trimming cost V 6 bases and J 4 bases; bases outside gene matches: 5. The CDR3 is CASSRDSIYGYTF. The CDR3 DNA is TGTGCCAGCAGCCGGGACAGTATCTATGGCTACACCTTC.

CDR3 sequence: CASSLGRDYGYTF. The CDR3, as DNA: TGTGCCAGCAGCTTAGGCAGGGACTATGGCTACACCTTC. The chain carries TRBV7-2 and TRBJ1-2; the D gene is possibly TRBD1 (5 bases). The CDR3 spans 13 residues. The germline gives CDR1 SGHTA, CDR2 FQGNSA. Trimming took off 1 base at V and 3 bases at J, with 6 bases between the two ends.

The chain combines TRBV7-9 with TRBJ2-1; D is possibly TRBD1 or TRBD2 (5 bases each). Germline V gene sequence: CDR1 SEHNR, CDR2 FQNEAQ (reference sequence). This CDR3 spans 15 amino acids. V was trimmed by 5 bases and J by 7 bases, leaving 18 bases between them. The CDR3 DNA follows: TGTGCCAGCAGCCGTTCTAGCAGGGTTGGAAATGAGCAGTTCTTC. This sequence encodes CASSRSSRVGNEQFF.

This clone was observed once. This chain uses TRBV28 with TRBJ1-1; 9 bases fit TRBD1. Germline V lookup: CDR1 MDHEN, CDR2 SYDVKM. This CDR3 comprises 14 residues. The V segment lost 5 bases and the J segment 1 base; nucleotides outside the gene matches: 2. The DNA of the CDR3 is TGTGCCAGCAGTCAGGGACAGGGGAACACTGAAGCTTTCTTT. Protein sequence: CASSQGQGNTEAFF.

The chain joins TRBV6-6 to TRBJ2-1, with 9 bases identical to TRBD1. J lost 7 bases, V lost 0 bases, and 4 bases had no gene match. CDR1 is MNHNY and CDR2 is SVGAGI in the germline V gene (reference sequence). The CDR3 length is 15 residues. This chain's CDR3 is CASSYSRDRENEQFF. DNA for the CDR3: TGTGCCAGCAGTTACTCCCGGGACAGGGAGAATGAGCAGTTCTTC.